One sample yielded the 2 T cell receptor beta chains listed below, sequenced in a study of Graves' ophthalmopathy and Graves' hyperthyroidism. RNA served as the template for amplifying TCR beta CDR3 regions. First-round RT-PCR relied on HTBI primers, and a second-round multiplex PCR came next. TCRdb fed the multiplex PCR reads into MiXCR, producing one record per CDR3 protein. The sample carries about 620,000 distinct CDR3 sequences, over 20% recorded once. The material sequenced was peripheral blood. The receptor source for this set is a woman younger than 30 with stable Graves' hyperthyroidism. Some clones in this sample may be carry-over from other donors' samples.

This clonotype was counted at least ten times. The gene calls are TRBV3-1 and TRBJ2-7; no clear D gene. The CDR3 contains 14 residues. The germline CDR1 and CDR2 sequences are LGHDT and YNNKEL (reference sequence). The V gene lost 1 base and the J gene lost 0 bases, with 7 bases spanning the gap. The chain's CDR3 is CASSQAWSSYEQYF. The CDR3 coding sequence is TGTGCCAGCAGCCAAGCGTGGAGCTCCTACGAGCAGTACTTC.

At least ten counts were recorded for this clonotype. The chain employs TRBV6-5 and TRBJ2-6; no firm D call. The CDR3 contains 16 residues. Germline V gene data show CDR1 as MNHEY and CDR2 as SVGAGI. Trimming pared 0 bases from V and 2 bases from J, leaving 8 bases between. CDR3 in DNA: TGTGCCAGCAGTTACTCTCGAGGCGCTGGGGCCAACGTCCTGACTTTC. Amino acid sequence: CASSYSRGAGANVLTF.